The following is a TCR beta chain sequence with its context. Antigen: not known. Tagging with unique molecular identifiers was a feature of the TCR beta cDNA libraries. Some 500,000 cDNA molecules were obtained from roughly 0.93 to 9.6 million T cells. In TCRdb, the PCR reads were re-called with MiXCR into one record per CDR3 protein. This table has roughly 600,000 distinct CDR3 sequences, about 40% appearing once. Germline V lookup: CDR1 MNHNS, CDR2 SASEGT. The ends were cut back, 8 bases at V and 3 bases at J, with 19 bases in the middle. This CDR3 is 16 amino acids long. The data belong to a study of post-analysis software for immune sequencing data. As for the study in general: Courses of disease covered relapsing-remitting, secondary progressive and progressive-relapsing multiple sclerosis. General study points: Normalized Chao1 diversity in multiple sclerosis patients fell significantly below that of controls. Comparison of patients with controls showed five or six TRBV segments more frequent in patients, TRBV5-6, TRBV5-1 and TRBV20-1 among them.

The chain uses TRBV6-1 and TRBJ1-4; no clear D gene. The clonotype was recovered from a girl between 5 and 17 years old with multiple sclerosis. Sequencing was carried out using blood. In nucleotides, the CDR3 is TGTGCCAGCGGACCCGACACGAGCTTGGCTAATGAAAAACTGTTTTTT. Residues: CASGPDTSLANEKLFF.